These 29 T cell receptor beta chains share one sample of origin, sequenced in a study of Ad26.COV2.S vaccination and SARS-CoV-2 variants. Using immunoSEQ multiplex PCR, the repertoire was profiled, and TCRdb retains in-frame clones only, with some absent. The data show about 280,000 clones, about 87% seen once. Indicated treatment: roughly 20 received Ad26.COV2.S at low or high dose, single or two shots; roughly five received placebo; per-sample allocation not given. Collection of samples fell on day 63 after the first vaccine or placebo injection. The sample in question was peripheral blood, obtained in a trial of Ad26.COV2.S vaccine versus placebo. The source is a person between 18 and 60 years old who received the Ad26.COV2.S COVID-19 vaccine or a placebo.

The gene calls are TRBV11-3 and TRBJ2-3; TRBD2 is a possible D gene (5 bases). Deletions cut 5 bases from V and 6 bases from J, with 15 bases between. Germline V gives CDR1 SGHNT, CDR2 YENEEA. There are 14 residues in the CDR3. This chain's CDR3 is CASSPGVPGDTQYF. CDR3 coding DNA: TGTGCCAGCAGCCCCGGGGTCCCCGGGGATACGCAGTATTTT. Complete variable domain (other parts from reference TRBV11-3 and TRBJ2-3): EAGVVQSPRYKIIEKKQPVAFWCNPISGHNTLYWYLQNLGQGPELLIRYENEEAVDDSQLPKDRFSAERLKGVDSTLKIQPAELGDSAVYLCASSPGVPGDTQYFGPGTRLTVL.

The chain employs TRBV5-5 and TRBJ1-3; possible D gene TRBD1, 5 bases. Trimming left V 4 bases short and J 2 bases short, with 13 bases between. Germline assignment: CDR1 SGHKS and CDR2 YYEKEE (reference sequence). This CDR3 spans 15 amino acids. CDR3 protein: CASSRLSGAGNTIYF. The CDR3 DNA follows: TGTGCCAGCAGCCGCCTCTCGGGGGCTGGAAACACCATATATTTT. The full variable domain, rest sourced from reference TRBV5-5 and TRBJ1-3, is DAGVTQSPTHLIKTRGQQVTLRCSPISGHKSVSWYQQVLGQGPQFIFQYYEKEERGRGNFPDRFSARQFPNYSSELNVNALLLGDSALYLCASSRLSGAGNTIYFGEGSWLTVV.

The chain carries TRBV5-1 and TRBJ2-2; 9 bases map to TRBD2. CDR3 length: 16 residues. Germline CDR1 is SGHRS and CDR2 is YFSETQ. J lost 8 bases, V lost 0 bases, and 8 bases had no gene match. CDR3 sequence (DNA): TGCGCCAGCAGCTTGGAGGGTAGCGGGAGAATTGGGGAGCTGTTTTTT. Translating gives CASSLEGSGRIGELFF.

This clone appeared once. The chain recombines TRBV9 with TRBJ1-4; 8 bases map to TRBD1. The CDR3 length is 15 residues. Germline lookup yields CDR1 SGDLS and CDR2 YYNGEE. V lost 4 bases to trimming and J lost 7 bases; unmatched junction nucleotides: 9. The CDR3 sequence is CASSSNTGGSEKLFF. CDR3 bases: TGTGCCAGCAGCTCCAATACAGGGGGGTCTGAAAAACTGTTTTTT.

The CDR3 region is CASSEGRDTQYF. CDR3 in DNA: TGTGCCAGCAGCGAGGGTCGAGATACGCAGTATTTT. V gene TRBV9 combines with J gene TRBJ2-3; unclear D gene. The CDR3 has 12 residues. Germline CDR1 and CDR2: SGDLS and YYNGEE. With 3 bases removed from V and 5 bases from J, the gap between germline ends came to 7 bases.

V usage is TRBV20-1 and J usage is TRBJ1-1; no firm D call. The CDR3 is 11 amino acids. The germline V gene has CDR1 DFQATT and CDR2 SNEGSKA (reference sequence). V shed 7 bases and J shed 2 bases, with 8 bases lying between them. CDR3 amino acids: CSGRVNTEAFF. The CDR3 nucleotides are TGCAGTGGAAGGGTAAACACTGAAGCTTTCTTT.

V is TRBV27 and J is TRBJ2-1; no clear D gene. Per the germline V gene, CDR1 is MNHEY and CDR2 is SMNVEV (reference sequence). The CDR3 loop spans 13 amino acids. The V and J ends lost 4 bases and 3 bases respectively, with 7 bases between them. As DNA, the CDR3 is TGTGCCAGCAGTTCTGCAGGCTACAATGAGCAGTTCTTC. This translates into CASSSAGYNEQFF.

The CDR3 loop is CANRAQGSSGYTF. CDR3 nucleotide sequence: TGTGCCAACCGGGCCCAGGGGTCCTCTGGCTACACCTTC. V usage is TRBV12-3 or TRBV12-4 and J usage is TRBJ1-2; possibly TRBD1 for D (6 bases). This CDR3 spans 13 amino acids. Trimming pared 10 bases from V and 7 bases from J, leaving 19 bases between.

J is TRBJ2-2 and V is TRBV19; D is perhaps TRBD2 (5 bases). The CDR3 contains 12 residues. Germline CDR1 reads LNHDA; CDR2 reads SQIVND (reference sequence). CDR3 coding DNA: TGTGGTGTACTAGCGAACACCGGGGAGCTGTTTTTT. It is translated as CGVLANTGELFF.

CDR3 residues: CAISDNTRGHPEAFF. Written as DNA, the CDR3 is TGTGCCATCAGTGATAATACCAGGGGGCATCCTGAAGCTTTCTTT. The V gene is TRBV10-3, the J gene TRBJ1-1; 8 nucleotides agree with TRBD1. The CDR3 contains 15 residues. Looked up from germline, CDR1 is ENHRY and CDR2 is SYGVKD. The trim removed 3 bases at V and 6 bases at J, leaving 9 bases unmatched.

This chain links TRBV5-5 with TRBJ2-5; tentatively, D is TRBD1 or TRBD2 (5 bases each). Deletions cut 1 base from V and 4 bases from J, with 8 bases between. Germline values: CDR1 SGHKS, CDR2 YYEKEE (reference sequence). This CDR3 has 13 amino acids. CDR3 in DNA: TGTGCCAGCAGCTTGCGTGGGGGAGAGACCCAGTACTTC. Protein product: CASSLRGGETQYF.

This chain joins TRBV4-3 and TRBJ2-2, with 7 bases identical to TRBD1. Germline CDR1 LGHNA, CDR2 YSLEER. The V gene end was trimmed by 0 bases and the J gene end by 7 bases; junction bases not matched to a gene: 5. The CDR3 consists of 15 residues. This CDR3 reads CASSQDGQGDGELFF. The CDR3, as DNA: TGCGCCAGCAGCCAAGATGGTCAGGGGGACGGGGAGCTGTTTTTT.

The CDR3 loop reads CASSYEGSSGNTIYF. DNA of the CDR3: TGTGCCAGCAGTTACGAAGGAAGCTCTGGAAACACCATATATTTT. The chain couples TRBV6-5 to TRBJ1-3; D not resolved. The CDR3 contains 15 residues. V was shortened by 2 bases and J by 0 bases, with 8 bases between the two germline ends. The germline V gene has CDR1 MNHEY and CDR2 SVGAGI.

This chain links TRBV10-3 with TRBJ2-7; TRBD1 matches 8 bases. Germline V lookup: CDR1 ENHRY, CDR2 SYGVKD. The CDR3 has 14 amino acids. Trimming took 6 bases from V and 3 from J; bases not matched to a gene: 7. This CDR3 is CAISQGALGYEQYF. CDR3 sequence (DNA): TGTGCCATCAGCCAGGGGGCGCTGGGCTACGAGCAGTACTTC.

Note on this clone: Additional DNA sequences in this sample encode the identical CDR3. V gene TRBV7-2 combines with J gene TRBJ1-1, with D maybe TRBD1 (5 bases). This CDR3 is 14 amino acids long. V dropped 0 bases and J dropped 1 base, with 6 bases sitting between them. Germline loops: CDR1 SGHTA, CDR2 FQGNSA. The CDR3 nucleotides read TGTGCCAGCAGCTTAGCCGGGGGGAACACTGAAGCTTTCTTT. This encodes CASSLAGGNTEAFF.

The V and J genes are TRBV7-2 and TRBJ1-2, with D unresolved. The ends were cut back, 5 bases at V and 6 bases at J, with 19 bases in the middle. The CDR3 length is 15 residues. Germline assignment: CDR1 SGHTA and CDR2 FQGNSA. CDR3 sequence: CASSPYRPRLHGYTF. CDR3 DNA: TGTGCCAGCAGCCCCTACCGTCCGAGACTGCATGGCTACACCTTC.

This clone appeared a single time. The V and J genes are TRBV7-2 and TRBJ2-7; 9 nucleotides line up with TRBD2. V dropped 11 bases and J dropped 7; count of bases not matched to a gene: 12. The CDR3 covers 13 residues. The germline CDR1 and CDR2 sequences are SGHTA and FQGNSA. DNA of the CDR3: TGTGCCTCTACCCTCGCGGGGGGGCAAGAGCAGTACTTC. Protein product: CASTLAGGQEQYF.

The chain employs TRBV5-1 and TRBJ2-3; 8 bases fit TRBD1. The CDR3 is made up of 15 amino acids. Per germline, CDR1 SGHRS and CDR2 YFSETQ. Trimming at V came to 4 bases and at J to 2 bases, leaving 6 bases not matched to a gene. CDR3 protein: CASSPGQGPTDTQYF. CDR3 bases: TGCGCCAGCAGCCCCGGACAGGGACCCACAGATACGCAGTATTTT.

The V and J genes are TRBV11-2 and TRBJ2-3; D may be TRBD2 (5 bases). The CDR3 extends over 15 amino acids. Germline V lookup: CDR1 SGHAT, CDR2 FQNNGV. With 2 bases removed from V and 0 bases from J, the gap between germline ends came to 9 bases. CDR3 coding DNA: TGTGCCAGCAGCTTAACTAGACTAAGCACAGATACGCAGTATTTT. Protein product: CASSLTRLSTDTQYF.

The rearrangement joins TRBV19 to TRBJ2-1; D may match TRBD1 or TRBD2 (5 bases each). Germline values: CDR1 LNHDA, CDR2 SQIVND (reference sequence). V was cut by 5 bases and J by 4 bases, with 15 bases left in between. The CDR3 extends over 15 amino acids. The CDR3 sequence is CASSRRDPVYNEQFF. The CDR3 region has the DNA TGTGCCAGTAGTCGCAGGGACCCCGTATACAATGAGCAGTTCTTC.

This clone is a singleton in its sample. The chain employs TRBV9 and TRBJ1-5; D ambiguous. The germline V gene encodes CDR1 SGDLS and CDR2 YYNGEE. V dropped 3 bases and J dropped 10 bases, with 17 bases sitting between them. The CDR3 runs 14 residues. The CDR3 sequence is CASSGGNIGSPQHF. CDR3 DNA sequence: TGTGCCAGCAGCGGAGGGAACATAGGCTCCCCCCAGCATTTT. The full variable domain, its missing parts supplied by reference TRBV9 and TRBJ1-5, is DSGVTQTPKHLITATGQRVTLRCSPRSGDLSVYWYQQSLDQGLQFLIQYYNGEERAKGNILERFSAQQFPDLHSELNLSSLELGDSALYFCASSGGNIGSPQHFGDGTRLSIL.

This chain's CDR3 is CASSRPATNEKLFF. The CDR3 coding sequence is TGTGCCAGCTCAAGGCCAGCAACTAATGAAAAACTGTTTTTT. The chain uses TRBV19 and TRBJ1-4; D unclear. The length of the CDR3 is 14 residues. Trimming took off 9 bases at V and 0 bases at J, with 11 bases between the two ends. CDR1 and CDR2 (germline): LNHDA, SQIVND (reference sequence).

This chain joins TRBV6-5 and TRBJ2-3, with D unclear. V lost 4 bases, J lost 0 bases, and 11 bases lay in between. The CDR3 is made up of 15 amino acids. Germline CDR1 reads MNHEY; CDR2 reads SVGAGI. The CDR3 DNA reads TGTGCCAGCAGTTTGGCTGACCCTAGCACAGATACGCAGTATTTT. Amino acid sequence: CASSLADPSTDTQYF.

This clone was observed once. The gene calls are TRBV30 and TRBJ1-2; D not certain. Trimming shortened V by 4 bases and J by 8 bases, and 11 bases separated the two germline ends. The CDR3 length is 11 residues. Germline-derived CDR1 and CDR2 are GTSNPN and SVGIG (reference sequence). The CDR3: CAWKYIKGYTF. DNA for the CDR3: TGTGCCTGGAAATATATAAAGGGCTACACCTTC.

This rearrangement joins TRBV19 to TRBJ2-7; TRBD2 matches 13 bases. The V and J ends lost 1 base and 5 bases, in that order; junction bases with no gene match: 11. Germline CDR1 reads LNHDA; CDR2 reads SQIVND (reference sequence). The CDR3 runs 18 residues. CDR3 sequence (DNA): TGTGCCAGTAGTATAGGAGTGGCGACTAGCGGGAGGAGCGACGAGCAGTACTTC. Protein product: CASSIGVATSGRSDEQYF.

The genes are TRBV27 and TRBJ2-2; no firm D call. Trimming stripped 5 bases from V and 2 bases from J, with 9 bases between. In germline, CDR1 is MNHEY, CDR2 SMNVEV (reference sequence). The CDR3 totals 14 residues. The CDR3 sequence: CASSPPLNTGELFF. DNA of the CDR3: TGTGCCAGCAGTCCCCCATTAAACACCGGGGAGCTGTTTTTT.

The rearrangement links TRBV7-8 to TRBJ2-7; D gene unclear. CDR3 length: 13 amino acids. Germline V lookup: CDR1 SGHVS, CDR2 FQNEAQ. V lost 1 base, J lost 3 bases, and 7 bases lay in between. The CDR3 region has the DNA TGTGCCAGCAGCTTAGATCGCCGCTACGAGCAGTACTTC. Translated: CASSLDRRYEQYF.

V usage is TRBV29-1 and J usage is TRBJ1-1, with D hard to call. This CDR3 has 11 residues. Trimming left V 2 bases short and J 5 bases short, with 6 bases between. CDR1 is SQVTM and CDR2 is ANQGSEA in the germline V gene. CDR3 bases: TGCAGCGTTGAACAACTGACTGAAGCTTTCTTT. This encodes CSVEQLTEAFF.

The J gene is TRBJ2-7, the V gene TRBV7-9, with 9 nucleotides matching TRBD1. Germline-derived CDR1 and CDR2 are SEHNR and FQNEAQ (reference sequence). This CDR3 is 15 amino acids long. V was clipped by 4 bases and J by 2 bases; unmatched bases: 6. The DNA of the CDR3 is TGTGCCAGCAGCTCCGTGCGGGACAGGGCCTACGAGCAGTACTTC. It encodes CASSSVRDRAYEQYF.